The 23 T cell receptor beta chains listed next were all sequenced from one sample in a study of spatial heterogeneity in lung cancer. A single record per CDR3 protein comes from TCRdb applying MiXCR to the 5' RACE reads. Here the sample spans a few thousand distinct CDR3 sequences, approximately 28% being singletons. The time point: sample taken at primary tumor resection. Sequencing covered unsorted whole RNA taken from tumor, nontumor lung or frozen PBMC. Material: PBMCs, obtained at surgery. The source of these receptors is a male donor with early-stage non-small cell lung cancer.

Note on this clonotype: The germline gene is not matched at one end of the junction; a read error may be the cause. The chain joins TRBV3-1 to TRBJ2-2, with 8 bases fitting TRBD1. Germline CDR1 reads LGHDT; CDR2 reads YNNKEL (reference sequence). The length of the CDR3 is 15 residues. CDR3 coding DNA: TGTGCCAGCAGCCAAGGCGCAGGGGGCACCGGGGAGCTGTATTTT. It codes for CASSQGAGGTGELYF.

In its sample, this clonotype is medium-sized (0.01 to 0.1%). The CDR3 DNA reads TGTGCCAGCAACCAAGGGGGGGCCGTCAATCAGCCCCAGCATTTT. It specifies CASNQGGAVNQPQHF. The chain joins TRBV2 to TRBJ1-5; maybe TRBD1 (6 bases). CDR1 and CDR2 from the germline V gene are SNHLY and FYNNEI. V was pared by 7 bases and J by 3 bases, with 16 bases between. This CDR3 is built from 15 residues.

This clonotype is labeled medium-sized. The chain joins TRBV7-8 to TRBJ2-7; TRBD1 is a possible D gene (6 bases). In germline, CDR1 is SGHVS, CDR2 FQNEAQ. CDR3 size: 14 residues. The V end was cut by 5 bases, the J end by 1 base, with 12 bases between. CDR3 sequence reads: CASSAGDGSYEQYF. The CDR3 region has the DNA TGTGCCAGCAGCGCAGGGGACGGATCCTACGAGCAGTACTTC.

V and J are TRBV7-9 and TRBJ1-1, with D possibly being TRBD1 (5 bases). V shed 2 bases and J shed 2 bases, with 12 bases lying between them. This CDR3 has 15 residues. Germline V gene lookup returns CDR1 SEHNR and CDR2 FQNEAQ (reference sequence). CDR3 in amino acids: CASSLITGGNTEAFF. CDR3 in DNA: TGTGCCAGCAGCTTAATCACAGGAGGAAACACTGAAGCTTTCTTT.

This clonotype ranks as medium-sized. The rearrangement joins TRBV6-2 or TRBV6-3 to TRBJ2-7, with 7 bases lining up with TRBD2. V dropped 0 bases and J dropped 3; count of bases not matched to a gene: 5. CDR1 is MNHEY and CDR2 is SVGEGT in the germline V gene. The CDR3 loop spans 15 amino acids. CDR3 nucleotide sequence: TGTGCCAGCAGTTACTCCCGGGACTATAACTACGAGCAGTACTTC. Encoded protein: CASSYSRDYNYEQYF.

As regards this clonotype: A read error may produce the germline difference seen at one junction end. This chain links TRBV24-1 with TRBJ2-2; TRBD1 agrees at 10 bases. Germline V gene data show CDR1 as KGHDR and CDR2 as SFDVKD. The CDR3 totals 17 residues. CDR3 residues: CVTSGFDRGQGTGELFF. CDR3 DNA sequence: TGTGTCACCAGTGGGTTCGACAGGGGGCAGGGCACCGGGGAGCTGTTTTTT.

Remarks on this clonotype: A much larger clone is a single base away; this may be a read error. The chain couples TRBV18 to TRBJ2-2; TRBD2 might be the D (5 bases). This CDR3 has 17 residues. Per the germline V gene, CDR1 is KGHSH and CDR2 is LQKENI. CDR3 sequence: CASSPPSQRRNTGKLFF. The CDR3 region has the DNA TGTGCCAGCTCACCACCGTCACAGAGAAGAAACACCGGGAAGCTGTTTTTT.

This clonotype has just a few counts. This rearrangement joins TRBV20-1 to TRBJ1-2, with 12 bases matching TRBD1. This CDR3 has 15 amino acids. Germline assignment: CDR1 DFQATT and CDR2 SNEGSKA (reference sequence). Trimming cost V 3 bases and J 8 bases; bases outside gene matches: 10. The CDR3 bases are TGCAGTGCTAGCGACGCGGGACAGGGGGCGGGAGGCTACACCTTC. The encoded protein is CSASDAGQGAGGYTF.

Judged by abundance, this clonotype is medium-sized (0.01 to 0.1%). The rearrangement uses TRBV6-6 and TRBJ1-2; the D gene is possibly TRBD1 (5 bases). Germline-derived CDR1 and CDR2 are MNHNY and SVGAGI (reference sequence). V lost 11 bases to trimming and J lost 0 bases, with 13 bases between them. CDR3 length: 13 residues. The CDR3 spells CAGTDSANYGYTF. The DNA of the CDR3 is TGTGCCGGGACGGACTCAGCTAACTATGGCTACACCTTC.

This clonotype counts as medium-sized. The chain uses TRBV10-1 and TRBJ2-7; D not resolved. V lost 3 bases, J lost 2 bases, and 8 bases lay in between. The CDR3 sequence is 13 residues long. Germline loops: CDR1 WNHNN, CDR2 SYGVQD (reference sequence). The CDR3 sequence is CASSDGIPYEQYF. The CDR3 DNA is TGCGCCAGCAGTGATGGCATACCCTACGAGCAGTACTTC.

The J gene is TRBJ1-3, the V gene TRBV6-5; D uncertain. V shed 8 bases and J shed 7 bases, with 15 bases lying between them. The CDR3 extends over 13 amino acids. Germline assignment: CDR1 MNHEY and CDR2 SVGAGI. The CDR3, as DNA: TGTGCCAGCGCATTCTCCGGTGGGAACACCATATATTTT. This sequence encodes CASAFSGGNTIYF.

This chain joins TRBV13 and TRBJ2-7, with 8 positions matching TRBD2. Germline V lookup: CDR1 PRHDT, CDR2 FYEKMQ (reference sequence). The CDR3 loop spans 14 amino acids. With V trimmed by 5 bases and J by 2 bases, 5 bases remained unmatched. The CDR3 coding sequence is TGTGCCAGCAGCCAGCGGGGGCGTCCCTACGAGCAGTACTTC. Amino acid sequence: CASSQRGRPYEQYF.

This clonotype is medium-sized within its sample. This rearrangement joins TRBV7-2 to TRBJ1-6; D may be TRBD1 (5 bases). Trimming shortened V by 2 bases and J by 10 bases, and 15 bases separated the two germline ends. This CDR3 has 15 residues. Germline V gives CDR1 SGHTA, CDR2 FQGNSA. CDR3 sequence reads: CASSLSGGSDSPLHF. The CDR3 DNA follows: TGTGCCAGCAGCTTATCCGGGGGATCTGACTCACCCCTCCACTTT.

This clonotype is judged medium-sized (0.01 to 0.1%). The genes are TRBV7-9 and TRBJ1-1; maybe TRBD1 (5 bases). The germline V gene has CDR1 SEHNR and CDR2 FQNEAQ (reference sequence). This CDR3 contains 17 residues. V shed 1 base and J shed 3 bases, with 18 bases lying between them. The DNA of the CDR3 is TGTGCCAGCAGCTTAGGCCGGACGAACGGAGGGGACACTGAAGCTTTCTTT. Its translation: CASSLGRTNGGDTEAFF.

The chain recombines TRBV18 with TRBJ2-3; no reliable D call. Germline V lookup: CDR1 KGHSH, CDR2 LQKENI. Trimming pared 3 bases from V and 0 bases from J, leaving 7 bases between. This CDR3 is 14 amino acids long. The CDR3 loop is CASSPTSSTDTQYF. The CDR3 nucleotides are TGTGCCAGCTCACCGACCTCGAGCACAGATACGCAGTATTTT.

The gene calls are TRBV28 and TRBJ2-7, with a tentative D call TRBD2 (6 bases). Germline V gene lookup returns CDR1 MDHEN and CDR2 SYDVKM. V was pared by 7 bases and J by 3 bases, with 19 bases between. CDR3 size: 15 residues. The DNA of the CDR3 is TGTGCCAGCATCCCAAGGCGGGGAGGTGGCTACGAGCAGTACTTC. Its translation is CASIPRRGGGYEQYF.

This clonotype was counted at least ten times. The rearrangement joins TRBV29-1 to TRBJ2-3, with TRBD2 matching over 7 bases. The CDR3 has 11 amino acids. The germline CDR1 and CDR2 sequences are SQVTM and ANQGSEA. V trimming: 4 bases; J trimming: 8 bases; junction bases outside the gene matches: 3. Here the CDR3 reads CSVVTSVTQYF. The CDR3, as DNA: TGCAGCGTTGTAACTAGCGTTACGCAGTATTTT.

This clonotype has ten or more counts. The chain is built from TRBV5-1 and TRBJ2-3; either TRBD1 or TRBD2 may fit D (5 bases each). In germline, CDR1 is SGHRS, CDR2 YFSETQ. Trimming cost V 2 bases and J 0 bases, with 7 bases left between them. The CDR3 has 14 residues. The CDR3 nucleotides read TGCGCCAGCAGCTTTTGGGGGAGCACAGATACGCAGTATTTT. It encodes CASSFWGSTDTQYF.

The CDR3 loop reads CATLGGPKNTEAFF. The CDR3 coding sequence is TGTGCCACTTTGGGAGGACCGAAGAACACTGAAGCTTTCTTT. The chain carries TRBV19 and TRBJ1-1; no definite D call. The CDR3 is made up of 14 amino acids. Trimming cost V 10 bases and J 1 base, with 16 bases left between them. Germline values: CDR1 LNHDA, CDR2 SQIVND (reference sequence).

This clonotype is labeled as medium-sized (0.01 to 0.1%). The chain links TRBV12-3 or TRBV12-4 to TRBJ2-5, with D perhaps being TRBD1 or TRBD2 (7 bases each). The CDR3 consists of 15 residues. Trimming took off 5 bases at V and 5 bases at J, with 18 bases between the two ends. CDR3 protein: CASSLGGGELETQYF. As DNA, the CDR3 is TGTGCCAGCAGTCTGGGAGGGGGCGAGTTGGAGACCCAGTACTTC.

This clonotype has more than one count but fewer than ten. The chain recombines TRBV6-2 or TRBV6-3 with TRBJ2-1; weak D call: TRBD2 (6 bases). The V and J ends lost 6 bases and 9 bases respectively, with 24 bases between them. Germline CDR1 MNHEY, CDR2 SVGEGT. This CDR3 is 16 amino acids long. CDR3 in amino acids: CASSLPWDSGSTEQFF. The CDR3 coding sequence is TGTGCCAGCAGCCTACCGTGGGACTCGGGGTCAACTGAGCAGTTCTTC.

This clonotype is medium-sized by share. The chain joins TRBV28 to TRBJ2-3, with D unresolved. The CDR3 contains 13 residues. Germline CDR1 MDHEN, CDR2 SYDVKM. V was pared by 6 bases and J by 0 bases, with 7 bases between. CDR3 sequence: CASSTVSTDTQYF. CDR3 bases: TGTGCCAGCAGCACAGTCAGCACAGATACGCAGTATTTT.

This clonotype is medium-sized (0.01 to 0.1%) by share. The V and J genes are TRBV4-3 and TRBJ2-1; TRBD2 matches 8 bases. The CDR3 length is 15 residues. Trimming at V came to 0 bases and at J to 6 bases, leaving 4 bases not matched to a gene. CDR1 and CDR2 (germline): LGHNA, YSLEER. CDR3 sequence reads: CASSQEFGRANEQFF. The CDR3 DNA follows: TGCGCCAGCAGCCAAGAGTTCGGGAGGGCCAATGAGCAGTTCTTC.